A selection of T cell receptor beta chains follows, all from one sample in a study of blood T cell repertoires in COVID-19. Profiling relied on immunoSEQ multiplex PCR, and the TCRdb table lists in-frame clones only, not all of them. This sample has some 290,000 clones; roughly 90% occur once, and the top ten carry around 10%. The specimen sequenced was peripheral blood. The source is a woman aged 25 to 39 with COVID-19, enrolled during active disease. CDR3s include the opening cysteine and the closing phenylalanine or tryptophan. D genes are given only for firm matches. Rows give clone size only sometimes, using once, few, many, or a class for an expanded clone.

>NA|TRBJ2-3|12|TRBV11-2|NA
TGTGCCAGCAGCTCCCTCACAGATACGCAGTATTTT
CASSSLTDTQYF
>NA|TRBJ2-5|16|TRBV7-9|NA
TGTGCCAGCAGCCCTCCCGGCGGTTACTCACTAGAGACCCAGTACTTC
CASSPPGGYSLETQYF
>NA|TRBJ2-1|14|TRBV3-1/TRBV3-2|NA
TGTGCCAGCAGCAACCGGGGTCCCCCGGATGAGCAGTTCTTC
CASSNRGPPDEQFF
>many|TRBJ1-1|11|TRBV20-1|TRBD1
TGCAGTGCCACACGGACAGGTGAAGCTTTCTTT
CSATRTGEAFF
>NA|TRBJ1-2|13|TRBV7-2|TRBD1
TGTGCCAGCAGCAGGGGGCAGAACTATGGCTACACCTTC
CASSRGQNYGYTF
>NA|TRBJ2-1|16|TRBV4-1|TRBD2
TGCGCCAGCAGCCAAGACAAGCGGGGGGGCTTCAATGAGCAGTTCTTC
CASSQDKRGGFNEQFF
>NA|TRBJ2-1|14|TRBV10-1|TRBD2
TGCGCCAGCAGTGGACTAGCGGGGCGTAATGAGCAGTTCTTC
CASSGLAGRNEQFF
>once|TRBJ2-7|12|TRBV7-9|NA
TGTGCCAGCAGTTTTAACTCCTACGAGCAGTACTTC
CASSFNSYEQYF
>few|TRBJ1-1|14|TRBV5-1|NA
TGCGCCAGCAGCTTGGTAGGAGGGTTCACTGAAGCTTTCTTT
CASSLVGGFTEAFF
>NA|TRBJ2-3|16|TRBV5-1|TRBD1
TGCGCCAGCAGCTCTTGGGACAGGATCAGCACAGATACGCAGTATTTT
CASSSWDRISTDTQYF
>NA|TRBJ2-1|13|TRBV10-3|TRBD1
TGTGCCATTCCGGACAGGGGATACAATGAGCAGTTCTTC
CAIPDRGYNEQFF
>NA|TRBJ1-2|14|TRBV5-1|TRBD1
TGCGCCAGCAGCTTAACACAGGGGGTGGAGGGCTACACCTTC
CASSLTQGVEGYTF
>NA|TRBJ2-7|11|TRBV7-9|TRBD2
TGTGCCAGCAGCTCCCGGACTAGCATTAACTTC
CASSSRTSINF
>once|TRBJ2-3|12|TRBV3-1/TRBV3-2|NA
TGTGCCAGCAGCCTAGGAGGGCGCCCGCAGTATTTT
CASSLGGRPQYF
>NA|TRBJ1-2|15|TRBV5-6|NA
TGTGCCAGCAGCTTGGCGGCCGGGAGTAACTATGGCTACACCTTC
CASSLAAGSNYGYTF
>NA|TRBJ1-6|13|TRBV12-3/TRBV12-4|NA
TGTGCCAGCAGTTTATTAGGGGATTCACCCCTCCACTTT
CASSLLGDSPLHF
>NA|TRBJ1-2|12|TRBV5-6|NA
TGTGCCAGCAGCTTGGGTCCTACTGGCTACACCTTC
CASSLGPTGYTF
>NA|TRBJ2-1|18|TRBV14|NA
TGTGCCAGCAGCCAAGACCCGCCAGGGTACCCCCCCTACAATGAGCAGTTCTTC
CASSQDPPGYPPYNEQFF
>NA|TRBJ2-7|13|TRBV29-1|TRBD1
TGCAGCGTTGAGGGACAGGAGGCCTACGAGCAGTACTTC
CSVEGQEAYEQYF
>NA|TRBJ1-5|14|TRBV15|NA
TGTGCCACCAGTAGGGGTGCGGAGTTACAGCCCCAGCATTTT
CATSRGAELQPQHF
>NA|TRBJ1-2|14|TRBV5-1|NA
TGCGCCAGCAGCTTGTCCCCAGGTTCCAGTGGCTACACCTTC
CASSLSPGSSGYTF
>NA|TRBJ2-5|15|TRBV5-4|TRBD2
TGTGCCAGCAGCCCGATAGCGGGGGCGGGGGAGACCCAGTACTTC
CASSPIAGAGETQYF
>NA|TRBJ1-4|15|TRBV3-1/TRBV3-2|NA
TGTGCCAGCAGCCAGGGACAAGGGGCTAATGAAAAACTGTTTTTT
CASSQGQGANEKLFF
>NA|TRBJ1-5|16|TRBV28|NA
TGTGCCAGCAGTCCAACAGGTAGACCTAGCAATCAGCCCCAGCATTTT
CASSPTGRPSNQPQHF
>NA|TRBJ2-1|15|TRBV7-7|TRBD2
TGTGCCAGCAGCTCAGGACTAGCGGGGGCCGGTGAGCAGTTCTTC
CASSSGLAGAGEQFF
>NA|TRBJ2-2|13|TRBV11-2|NA
TGTGCCAGCAGTGCGGGTAGGGCCGGGGAGCTGTTTTTT
CASSAGRAGELFF
>NA|TRBJ2-7|15|TRBV6-1|TRBD2
TGTGCCAGCAGTGAAGTGATACTAGCGGGGAACGAGCAGTACTTC
CASSEVILAGNEQYF
>NA|TRBJ2-1|12|TRBV4-1|TRBD2
TGCGCCAGCAGCCAGGGGGGGGGAAGGCAGTTCTTC
CASSQGGGRQFF